Described below is a single TCR beta chain sequence and its context. Sequenced by immunoSEQ multiplex PCR; TCRdb stores in-frame clones only, minus some. This sample carries 100,000 or so clones, approximately 90% of them seen once, and the ten largest clones take about 7.8%. This record comes from a study of control samples from healthy donors and cancer patients. Germline lookup yields CDR1 SNHLY and CDR2 FYNNEI. The CDR3 length is 15 residues. With V trimmed by 5 bases and J by 3 bases, 3 bases remained unmatched. The chain combines TRBV2 with TRBJ2-1; 11 nucleotides align to TRBD2. The sequenced material came from blood. The TCR sequence derives from a man aged 25 to 40 in good health. Here the CDR3 reads CASSPTSGSYNEQFF. The CDR3 coding sequence is TGTGCCAGCAGTCCAACTAGCGGGAGCTACAATGAGCAGTTCTTC.